What follows is one TCR beta chain and its context. Antigen unknown. Germline assignment: CDR1 DFQATT and CDR2 SNEGSKA (reference sequence). CDR3 length equals 14 residues. Trimming cost V 5 bases and J 1 base, with 12 bases left between them. Construction of TCR beta libraries was performed using quantitative 5'-RACE with molecular barcodes. TCRdb reprocessed the 5' RACE reads via MiXCR and lists one record per CDR3 protein. The data contain approximately 210,000 distinct CDR3 sequences, roughly 13% of them singletons. This record belongs to a study of CD8 T cells in ankylosing spondylitis. General study findings and limits: Matched ankylosing spondylitis synovial fluid reportedly showed significant enrichment of disease-linked clones. Blood from ankylosing spondylitis patients appeared to carry a characteristic roughly 8-variant TCR beta motif. Clones linked to disease, bearing a CD8+ phenotype, were relatively rare in peripheral blood.

This sequence originates from a male donor with ankylosing spondylitis or in good health (not recorded which). Sequencing was carried out using blood, either unsorted or a sorted T cell fraction (not recorded which). The chain recombines TRBV20-1 with TRBJ2-1; D perhaps matches TRBD1 (6 bases). The CDR3 DNA reads as TGCAGTGCTCCGGACCAGGGGTCCTACAATGAGCAGTTCTTC. It specifies CSAPDQGSYNEQFF.